Listed below are T cell receptor beta chains from one sample, sequenced in a study of T-cell reconstitution after alpha-beta-depleted transplantation in children. TCRdb processed the PCR reads anew with MiXCR; each CDR3 protein has one entry. The sample carries some 200,000 distinct CDR3 sequences, about 6.4% recorded once. Material: PBMCs from the stem cell graft donor, obtained from the stem cell graft. Receptors originate from a human donor who donated a stem cell graft to a child with Wiskott-Aldrich syndrome. CDR3s include the opening cysteine and the closing phenylalanine or tryptophan. The order of the fields is J gene, D gene, V gene, clone size, CDR3 DNA, CDR3 protein. The D gene is left open where the match is weak. Size is stated for part of the rows, as once, few or many counts, or as a class when the clone is expanded.

>TRBJ2-1|TRBD2|TRBV6-2/TRBV6-3|.
TGTGCCAGCAGTTACTCAGCGGGAGCCTACAATGAGCAGTTCTTC
CASSYSAGAYNEQFF
>TRBJ2-7|TRBD1|TRBV9|many
TGTGCCAGCAGCTTCCTCCCGGGACAGGCCTACGAGCAGTACTTC
CASSFLPGQAYEQYF
>TRBJ2-2|.|TRBV27|many
TGTGCCAGCAGGGGGACCGGGGAGCTGTTTTTT
CASRGTGELFF
>TRBJ2-1|.|TRBV28|many
TGTGCCAGCAGTAAATGGACCGTGAACAATGAGCAGTTCTTC
CASSKWTVNNEQFF
>TRBJ2-5|.|TRBV5-4|many
TGTGCCAGCAGCCCTAATACAGCGTACCAAGAGACCCAGTACTTC
CASSPNTAYQETQYF
>TRBJ2-5|.|TRBV7-9|many
TGTGCCAGCAGCGACCGGGACCTCGCAGGCGAGACCCAGTACTTC
CASSDRDLAGETQYF
>TRBJ2-7|.|TRBV7-2|many
TGTGCCAGCAGCTTAGGGGGAGGCTACGAGCAGTACTTC
CASSLGGGYEQYF
>TRBJ1-2|.|TRBV12-3/TRBV12-4|.
TGTGCCAGCAGTCCCCCGAATAGTTTCTATGGCTACACCTTC
CASSPPNSFYGYTF
>TRBJ2-7|TRBD2|TRBV5-1|many
TGCGCCAGCACTATGGGGACTAGCGGGAGGGTCGCCGAGCAGTACTTC
CASTMGTSGRVAEQYF
>TRBJ1-2|.|TRBV12-3/TRBV12-4|many
TGTGCCAGCAGTTTACAAGGCGACTTATATGGCTACACCTTC
CASSLQGDLYGYTF
>TRBJ2-7|TRBD1|TRBV29-1|many
TGCAGCGTCGACAGGGGCTACGAGCAGTACTTC
CSVDRGYEQYF
>TRBJ1-3|.|TRBV6-5|few
TGTGCCAGCAGTTTTAGCCCCCTCGCCAGCGGAGGAAACACCATATATTTT
CASSFSPLASGGNTIYF
>TRBJ2-3|.|TRBV2|many
TGTGCCAGCAGTGAGGGGGGGCTGGGTGCGGCTGATACGCAGTATTTT
CASSEGGLGAADTQYF
>TRBJ2-2|.|TRBV20-1|few
TGCAGTGCTAGAGATTCCGGAGCCACCGGGGAGCTGTTTTTT
CSARDSGATGELFF
>TRBJ2-3|.|TRBV30|.
TGTGCCTGGAGTCCCCGAGTGGGAGATACGCAGTATTTT
CAWSPRVGDTQYF
>TRBJ1-2|.|TRBV20-1|many
TGCAGTGCTAGAGGGCAGGTAATGGATCGAAATGGCTACACCTTC
CSARGQVMDRNGYTF
>TRBJ2-3|.|TRBV13|many
TGTGCCAGCAGCTTAGCTGCCCAGACGGGGACAGATACGCAGTATTTT
CASSLAAQTGTDTQYF
>TRBJ2-2|TRBD2|TRBV7-7|many
TGTGCCAGCAGCTCCAGGACTAGCGGAACGAACACCGGGGAGCTGTTTTTT
CASSSRTSGTNTGELFF
>TRBJ1-1|.|TRBV5-1|.
TGCGCCAGCAGCCCGAACGGGGGATCCGAAGCTTTCTTT
CASSPNGGSEAFF
>TRBJ2-4|TRBD2|TRBV20-1|many
TGCAGTGCTCCTACGGGGGGTAACATTCAGTACTTC
CSAPTGGNIQYF
>TRBJ2-5|.|TRBV12-3/TRBV12-4|many
TGTGCCAGCAGTTTACTAGCATCCGAAACCCAGTACTTC
CASSLLASETQYF
>TRBJ2-7|.|TRBV27|.
TGTTCCAGCAGTTTATCCCCGATATCGGAGGGGGCTCTGGACGAGCAGTACTTC
CSSSLSPISEGALDEQYF
>TRBJ2-1|.|TRBV5-1|many
TGCGCCAGCAGTGATAACAGCTACAATGAGCAGTTCTTC
CASSDNSYNEQFF
>TRBJ2-7|.|TRBV2|.
TGTGCCAGCAGTGAACAAGGTACTCTTACCGAGCAGTACTTC
CASSEQGTLTEQYF
>TRBJ2-7|TRBD2|TRBV5-6|many
TGTGCCAGCAGCTTGGGACTAGCGGGAGTATCGTCCTACGAGCAGTACTTC
CASSLGLAGVSSYEQYF
>TRBJ1-6|.|TRBV7-2|many
TGTGCCAGCAGCATCCTAACGGGGGGGCGAGGATTCGGTTCACCCCTCCACTTT
CASSILTGGRGFGSPLHF
>TRBJ2-1|TRBD2|TRBV29-1|.
TGCAGCGCGGCGGGACTAGCGGTTTACAATGAGCAGTTCTTC
CSAAGLAVYNEQFF
>TRBJ1-1|.|TRBV20-1|many
TGCAGTGCTAGAGATCAGAACAGGGAGGGAGTAAGCACTGAAGCTTTCTTT
CSARDQNREGVSTEAFF
>TRBJ2-1|.|TRBV29-1|many
TGCAGCGTTTGGAGCAATGAGCAGTTCTTC
CSVWSNEQFF
>TRBJ1-2|.|TRBV28|.
TGTGCCAGCAGTCCGGGTCCCTATAACTATGGCTACACCTTC
CASSPGPYNYGYTF
>TRBJ1-1|TRBD1|TRBV7-2|many
TGTGCCAGCAGCGACCGGACAGGCTTGAACACTGAAGCTTTCTTT
CASSDRTGLNTEAFF
>TRBJ1-1|.|TRBV20-1|.
TGCAGTGCTAGAGATAGGACCGCAAACACTGAAGCTTTCTTT
CSARDRTANTEAFF
>TRBJ2-1|TRBD2|TRBV11-2|many
TGTGCCAGCAGCGGATCCGGGACTAGCGGGAGGACCTCAAAGAGTGAGCAGTTCTTC
CASSGSGTSGRTSKSEQFF
>TRBJ2-5|.|TRBV18|few
TGTGCCAGCTCACCACCGTCGCACACGCAAGAGACCCAGTACTTC
CASSPPSHTQETQYF
>TRBJ1-5|.|TRBV7-8|many
TGTGCCAGCAGCTTAGCGGGGGATTGGAGCAATCAGCCCCAGCATTTT
CASSLAGDWSNQPQHF
>TRBJ1-1|TRBD1|TRBV20-1|many
TGCAGTGCCGGACAGGGGGACACTGAAGCTCTCTTT
CSAGQGDTEALF
>TRBJ1-2|.|TRBV29-1|many
TGCAGCGTTCCGAACGACAGGATCTATGGCTACACCTTC
CSVPNDRIYGYTF
>TRBJ2-1|.|TRBV28|.
TGTGCCAGTTTCCCTGCCGACTACAATGAGCAGTTCTTC
CASFPADYNEQFF
>TRBJ2-7|.|TRBV6-2/TRBV6-3|many
TGTGCCAGCAGCTCCGGGCCCCGACGAGGCGAGCAGTACTTC
CASSSGPRRGEQYF
>TRBJ2-6|.|TRBV12-3/TRBV12-4|many
TGTGCCAGCAGTTTATTCCTCTCTGGGGCCAACGTCCTGACTTTC
CASSLFLSGANVLTF
>TRBJ2-1|.|TRBV2|.
TGTGCCAGCAGTGAGGGCGCCCGGACCTATACTGAGCAGTTCTTC
CASSEGARTYTEQFF
>TRBJ2-3|.|TRBV24-1|.
TGTGCCACCAGTGTTCGGGAGCGCACAGATACGCAGTATTTT
CATSVRERTDTQYF
>TRBJ2-2|.|TRBV18|few
TGTGCCAGCTCACCACAACTTAACACCGGGGAGCTGTTTTTT
CASSPQLNTGELFF
>TRBJ2-7|.|TRBV12-3/TRBV12-4|many
TGTGCCAGCAGTTTACCGGCAGGAATCGCCTACGAGCAGTACTTC
CASSLPAGIAYEQYF
>TRBJ1-3|.|TRBV13|few
TGTGCCAGCAGCCGGAGGGGAGGGTTAGGAAACACCATATATTTT
CASSRRGGLGNTIYF
>TRBJ1-3|.|TRBV4-3|.
TGCGCCAGCAGCCAAGATGAGGCTGGAAACACCATATATTTT
CASSQDEAGNTIYF
>TRBJ1-1|.|TRBV29-1|many
TGCAGCGTTGCGTCAGGGGTAGGAACTGAAGCTTTCTTT
CSVASGVGTEAFF
>TRBJ2-5|.|TRBV20-1|few
TGCAGTGCCACGATAAAAAGAGGGACCCAGTACTTC
CSATIKRGTQYF
>TRBJ1-1|.|TRBV19|.
TGTGCCAGTAGTACCCGTCGTATAAGAAACACTGAAGCTTTCTTT
CASSTRRIRNTEAFF